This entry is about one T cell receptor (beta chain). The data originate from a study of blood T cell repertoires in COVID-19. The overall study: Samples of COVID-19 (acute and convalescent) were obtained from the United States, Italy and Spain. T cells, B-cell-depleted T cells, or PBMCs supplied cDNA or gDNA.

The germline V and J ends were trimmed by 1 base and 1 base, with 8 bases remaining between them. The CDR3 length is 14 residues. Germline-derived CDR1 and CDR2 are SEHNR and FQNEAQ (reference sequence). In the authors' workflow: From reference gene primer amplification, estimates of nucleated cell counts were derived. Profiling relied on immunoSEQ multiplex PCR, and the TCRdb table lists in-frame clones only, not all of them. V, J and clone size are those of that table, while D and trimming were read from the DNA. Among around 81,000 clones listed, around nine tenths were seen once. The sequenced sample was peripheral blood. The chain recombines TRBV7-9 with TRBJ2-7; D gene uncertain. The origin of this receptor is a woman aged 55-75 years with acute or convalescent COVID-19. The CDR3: CASSLGFLSYEQYF. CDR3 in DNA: TGTGCCAGCAGCTTAGGATTTCTATCCTACGAGCAGTACTTC.